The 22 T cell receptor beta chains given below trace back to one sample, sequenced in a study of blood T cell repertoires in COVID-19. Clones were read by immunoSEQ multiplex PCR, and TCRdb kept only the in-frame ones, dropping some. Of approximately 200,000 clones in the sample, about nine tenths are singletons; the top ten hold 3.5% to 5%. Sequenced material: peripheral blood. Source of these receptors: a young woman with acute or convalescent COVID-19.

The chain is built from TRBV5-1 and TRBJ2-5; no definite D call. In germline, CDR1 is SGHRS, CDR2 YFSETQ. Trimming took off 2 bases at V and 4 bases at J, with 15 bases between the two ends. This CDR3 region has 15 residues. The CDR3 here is CASSFLLQRGETQYF. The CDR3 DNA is TGCGCCAGCAGCTTCCTACTCCAAAGAGGAGAGACCCAGTACTTC.

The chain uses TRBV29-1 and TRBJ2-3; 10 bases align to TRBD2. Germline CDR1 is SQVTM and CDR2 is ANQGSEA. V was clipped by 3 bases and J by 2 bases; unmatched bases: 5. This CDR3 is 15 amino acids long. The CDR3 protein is CSVEQLAGYTDTQYF. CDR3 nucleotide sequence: TGCAGCGTTGAGCAACTAGCGGGGTACACAGATACGCAGTATTTT.

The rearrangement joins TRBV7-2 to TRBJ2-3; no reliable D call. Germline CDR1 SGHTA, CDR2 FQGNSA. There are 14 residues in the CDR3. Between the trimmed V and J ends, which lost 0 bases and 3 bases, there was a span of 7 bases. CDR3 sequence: CASSLARLTDTQYF. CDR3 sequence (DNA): TGTGCCAGCAGCTTAGCCCGCCTAACAGATACGCAGTATTTT.

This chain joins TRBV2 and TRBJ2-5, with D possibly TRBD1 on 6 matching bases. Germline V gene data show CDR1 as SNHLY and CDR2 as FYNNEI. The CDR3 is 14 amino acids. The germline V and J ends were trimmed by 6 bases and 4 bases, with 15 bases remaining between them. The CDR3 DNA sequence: TGTGCCAGCAGCCCCACAGGGTACCCAGAGACCCAGTACTTC. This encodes CASSPTGYPETQYF.

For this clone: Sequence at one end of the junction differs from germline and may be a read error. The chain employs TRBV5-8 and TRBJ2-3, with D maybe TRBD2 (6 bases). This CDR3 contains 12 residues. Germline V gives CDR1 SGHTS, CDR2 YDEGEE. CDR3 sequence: CASSPPSGGKNF. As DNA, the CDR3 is TGTGCCAGCAGCCCACCTTCTGGGGGGAAGAATTTT.

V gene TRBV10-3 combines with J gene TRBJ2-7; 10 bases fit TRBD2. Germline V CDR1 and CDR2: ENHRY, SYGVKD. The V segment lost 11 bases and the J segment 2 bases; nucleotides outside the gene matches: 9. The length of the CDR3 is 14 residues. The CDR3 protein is CAVNSGRIPYEQYF. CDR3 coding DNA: TGTGCCGTTAATAGCGGGAGGATACCCTACGAGCAGTACTTC.

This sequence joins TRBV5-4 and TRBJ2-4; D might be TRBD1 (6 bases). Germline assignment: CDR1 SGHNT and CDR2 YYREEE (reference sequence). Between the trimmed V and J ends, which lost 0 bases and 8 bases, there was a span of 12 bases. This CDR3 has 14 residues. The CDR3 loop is CASSLGGRGDIQYF. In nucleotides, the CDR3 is TGTGCCAGCAGCTTGGGGGGGCGTGGGGACATTCAGTACTTC. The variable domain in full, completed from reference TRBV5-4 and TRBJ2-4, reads ETGVTQSPTHLIKTRGQQVTLRCSSQSGHNTVSWYQQALGQGPQFIFQYYREEENGRGNFPPRFSGLQFPNYSSELNVNALELDDSALYLCASSLGGRGDIQYFGAGTRLSVL.

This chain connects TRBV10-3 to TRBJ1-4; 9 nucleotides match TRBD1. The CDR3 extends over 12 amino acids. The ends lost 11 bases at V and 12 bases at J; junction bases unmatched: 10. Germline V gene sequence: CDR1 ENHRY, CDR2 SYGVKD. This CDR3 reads CAASGTGTELFF. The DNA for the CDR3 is TGTGCCGCCTCCGGGACAGGGACGGAACTGTTTTTT.

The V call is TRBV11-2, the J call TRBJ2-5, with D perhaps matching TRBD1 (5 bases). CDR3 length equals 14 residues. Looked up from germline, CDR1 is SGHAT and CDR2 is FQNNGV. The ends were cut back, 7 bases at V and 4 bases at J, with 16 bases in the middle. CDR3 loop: CASKRQGFTETQYF. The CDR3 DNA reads TGTGCCAGCAAGCGTCAGGGTTTTACAGAGACCCAGTACTTC. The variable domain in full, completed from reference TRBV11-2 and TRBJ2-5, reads EAGVAQSPRYKIIEKRQSVAFWCNPISGHATLYWYQQILGQGPKLLIQFQNNGVVDDSQLPKDRFSAERLKGVDSTLKIQPAKLEDSAVYLCASKRQGFTETQYFGPGTRLLVL.

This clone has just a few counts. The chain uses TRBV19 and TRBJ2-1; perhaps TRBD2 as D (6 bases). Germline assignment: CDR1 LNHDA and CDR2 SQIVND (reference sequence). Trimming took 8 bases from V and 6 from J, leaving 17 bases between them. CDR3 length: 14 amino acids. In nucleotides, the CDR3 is TGTGCCAGTGAAACATACTACGGGGGCAATGAGCAGTTCTTC. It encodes CASETYYGGNEQFF.

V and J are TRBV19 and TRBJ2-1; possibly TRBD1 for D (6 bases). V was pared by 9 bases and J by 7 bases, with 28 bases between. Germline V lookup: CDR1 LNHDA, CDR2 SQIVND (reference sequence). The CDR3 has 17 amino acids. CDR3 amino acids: CASSQGRELDRGNEQFF. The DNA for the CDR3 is TGTGCCAGCTCACAGGGAAGAGAACTAGATAGGGGTAATGAGCAGTTCTTC.

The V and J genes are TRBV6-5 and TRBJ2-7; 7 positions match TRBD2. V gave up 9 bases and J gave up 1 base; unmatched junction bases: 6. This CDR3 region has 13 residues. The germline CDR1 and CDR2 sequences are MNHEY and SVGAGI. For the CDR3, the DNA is TGTGCCAGTTTTAGCGGGTGGTCCTACGAGCAGTACTTC. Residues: CASFSGWSYEQYF.

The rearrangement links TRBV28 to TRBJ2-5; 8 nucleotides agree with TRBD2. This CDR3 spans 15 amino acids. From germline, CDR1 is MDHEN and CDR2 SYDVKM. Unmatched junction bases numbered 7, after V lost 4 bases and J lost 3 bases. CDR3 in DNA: TGTGCCAGCAGTTCGGGCTTTAGCGGGAAAGAGACCCAGTACTTC. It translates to CASSSGFSGKETQYF.

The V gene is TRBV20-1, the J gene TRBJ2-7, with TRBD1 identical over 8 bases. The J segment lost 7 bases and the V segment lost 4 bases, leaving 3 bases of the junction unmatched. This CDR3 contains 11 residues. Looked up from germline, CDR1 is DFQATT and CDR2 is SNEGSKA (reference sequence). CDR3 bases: TGCAGTGCTATTACAGGGGGGGAGCAGTACTTC. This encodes CSAITGGEQYF.

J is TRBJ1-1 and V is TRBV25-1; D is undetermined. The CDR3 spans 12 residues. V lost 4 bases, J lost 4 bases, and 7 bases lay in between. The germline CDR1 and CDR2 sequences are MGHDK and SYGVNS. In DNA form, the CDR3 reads TGTGCCAGCAGTGCGACAAGCACTGAAGCTTTCTTT. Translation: CASSATSTEAFF.

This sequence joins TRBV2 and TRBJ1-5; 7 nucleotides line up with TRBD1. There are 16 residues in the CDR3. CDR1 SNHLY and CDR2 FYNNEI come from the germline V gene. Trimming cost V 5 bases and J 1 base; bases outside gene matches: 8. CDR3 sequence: CASSRESGGSNQPQHF. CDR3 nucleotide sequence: TGTGCCAGCAGTCGCGAGTCAGGGGGAAGCAATCAGCCCCAGCATTTT.

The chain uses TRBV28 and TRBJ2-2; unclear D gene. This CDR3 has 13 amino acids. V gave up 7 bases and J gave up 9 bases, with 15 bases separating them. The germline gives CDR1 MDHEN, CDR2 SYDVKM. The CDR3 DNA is TGTGCCAGCACGTCGGGTAGGCAGCGGGAGCTGTTTTTT. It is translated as CASTSGRQRELFF.

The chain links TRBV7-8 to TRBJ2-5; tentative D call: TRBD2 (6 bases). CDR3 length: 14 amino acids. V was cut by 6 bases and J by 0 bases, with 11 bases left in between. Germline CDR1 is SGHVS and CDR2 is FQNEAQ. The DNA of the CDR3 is TGTGCCAGCAGTTCGGGAGCGTACCAAGAGACCCAGTACTTC. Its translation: CASSSGAYQETQYF.

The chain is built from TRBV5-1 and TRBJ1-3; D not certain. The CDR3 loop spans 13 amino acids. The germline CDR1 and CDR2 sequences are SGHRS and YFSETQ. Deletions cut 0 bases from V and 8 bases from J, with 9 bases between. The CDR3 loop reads CASSLAAEDTIYF. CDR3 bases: TGCGCCAGCAGCTTGGCCGCGGAGGACACCATATATTTT.

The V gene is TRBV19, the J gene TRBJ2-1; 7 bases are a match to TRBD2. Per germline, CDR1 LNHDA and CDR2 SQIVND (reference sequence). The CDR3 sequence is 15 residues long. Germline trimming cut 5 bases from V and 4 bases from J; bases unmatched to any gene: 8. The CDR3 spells CASSRGLAAYNEQFF. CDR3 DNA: TGTGCCAGTAGTCGCGGGCTAGCGGCTTACAATGAGCAGTTCTTC. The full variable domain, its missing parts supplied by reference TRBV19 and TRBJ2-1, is DGGITQSPKYLFRKEGQNVTLSCEQNLNHDAMYWYRQDPGQGLRLIYYSQIVNDFQKGDIAEGYSVSREKKESFPLTVTSAQKNPTAFYLCASSRGLAAYNEQFFGPGTRLTVL.

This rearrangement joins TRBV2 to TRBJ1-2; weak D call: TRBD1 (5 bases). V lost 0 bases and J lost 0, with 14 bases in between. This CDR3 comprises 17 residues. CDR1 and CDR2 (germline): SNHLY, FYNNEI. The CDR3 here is CASSEAQTDTSNYGYTF. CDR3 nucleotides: TGTGCCAGCAGTGAAGCGCAGACAGATACCTCTAACTATGGCTACACCTTC.

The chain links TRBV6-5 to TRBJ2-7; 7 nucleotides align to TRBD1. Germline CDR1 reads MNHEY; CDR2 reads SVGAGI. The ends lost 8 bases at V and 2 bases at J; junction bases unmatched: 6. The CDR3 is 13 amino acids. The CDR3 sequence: CASDDRVAYEQYF. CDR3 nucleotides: TGTGCCAGCGACGACAGGGTCGCCTACGAGCAGTACTTC.